The clone carrying this T cell receptor beta chain came up once. What it binds is unknown. This sample is part of a study of T-cell memory formation after mild COVID-19. The study's findings and limits: Later expanders leaned toward CD4+, whereas clones contracting from day 15 to 85 were balanced CD4/CD8. The main location of contracting CD4+ clones was CM and EM, and that of contracting CD8+ clones was EMRA.

The trim removed 6 bases at V and 10 bases at J, leaving 8 bases unmatched. There are 14 residues in the CDR3. TCRdb analysed the 5' RACE reads with MiXCR anew, one entry per CDR3 protein. Of approximately 250,000 distinct CDR3 sequences in the sample, approximately 15% were seen once. The receptor comes from a man aged 18 to 29 who had mild COVID-19 (a few samples of this study predate the infection). Cell type and time point are not known. The chain recombines TRBV12-3 or TRBV12-4 with TRBJ1-6, with TRBD1 identical over 8 bases. Sequencing was carried out using PBMCs or a T cell subset sorted from them (not recorded which). CDR3 sequence: CASRQTGVRSPLHF. The CDR3 DNA follows: TGTGCCAGCAGGCAGACAGGGGTTCGATCACCCCTCCACTTT.